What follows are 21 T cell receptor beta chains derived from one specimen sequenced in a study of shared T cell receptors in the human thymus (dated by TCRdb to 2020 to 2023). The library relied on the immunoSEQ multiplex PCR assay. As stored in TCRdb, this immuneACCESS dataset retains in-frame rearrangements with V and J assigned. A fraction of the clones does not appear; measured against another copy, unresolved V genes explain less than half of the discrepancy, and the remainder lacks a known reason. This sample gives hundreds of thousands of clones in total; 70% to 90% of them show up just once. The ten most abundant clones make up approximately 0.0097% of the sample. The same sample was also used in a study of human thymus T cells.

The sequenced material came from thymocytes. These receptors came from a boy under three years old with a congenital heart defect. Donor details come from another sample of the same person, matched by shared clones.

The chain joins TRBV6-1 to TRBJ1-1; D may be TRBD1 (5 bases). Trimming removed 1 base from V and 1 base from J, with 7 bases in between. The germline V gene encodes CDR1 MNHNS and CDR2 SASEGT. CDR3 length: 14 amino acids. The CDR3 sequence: CASSEEGPNTEAFF. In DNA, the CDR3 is TGTGCCAGCAGTGAAGAGGGGCCGAACACTGAAGCTTTCTTT.

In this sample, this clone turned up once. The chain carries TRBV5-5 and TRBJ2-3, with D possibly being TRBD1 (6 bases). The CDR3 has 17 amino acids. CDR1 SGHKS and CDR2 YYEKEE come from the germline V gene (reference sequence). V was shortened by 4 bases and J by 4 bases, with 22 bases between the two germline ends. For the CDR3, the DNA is TGTGCCAGCAGCCGATCCGGACAGAAACTACTCTCAGATACGCAGTATTTT. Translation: CASSRSGQKLLSDTQYF.

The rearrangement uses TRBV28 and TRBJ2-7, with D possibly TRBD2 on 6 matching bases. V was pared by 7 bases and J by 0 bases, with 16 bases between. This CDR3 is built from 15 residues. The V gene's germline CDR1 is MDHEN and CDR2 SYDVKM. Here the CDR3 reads CASKGGNFSSYEQYF. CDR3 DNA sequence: TGTGCCAGCAAAGGAGGGAACTTTAGCTCCTACGAGCAGTACTTC.

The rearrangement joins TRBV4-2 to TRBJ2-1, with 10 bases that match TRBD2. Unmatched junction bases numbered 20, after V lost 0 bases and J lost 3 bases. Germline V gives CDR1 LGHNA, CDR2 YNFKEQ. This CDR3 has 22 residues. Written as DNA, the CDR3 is TGTGCCAGCAGCCAAGATAAGGGGGGGGTGAGCGGGAGGGCCTCTATCTACAATGAGCAGTTCTTC. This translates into CASSQDKGGVSGRASIYNEQFF.

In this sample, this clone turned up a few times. This CDR3 reads CASSIDLGREYEQYF. The CDR3 DNA reads TGTGCCAGTAGTATAGATCTTGGCCGGGAGTACGAGCAGTACTTC. This chain uses TRBV19 with TRBJ2-7; TRBD2 is a possible D gene (6 bases). This CDR3 contains 15 residues. CDR1 is LNHDA, CDR2 SQIVND, per germline (reference sequence). The V end lost 0 bases, the J end lost 4 bases, and 13 bases lay between the germline ends.

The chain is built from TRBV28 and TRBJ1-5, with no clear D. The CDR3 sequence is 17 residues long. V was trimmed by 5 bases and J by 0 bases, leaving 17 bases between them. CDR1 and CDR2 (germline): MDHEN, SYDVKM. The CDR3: CASSPGDGKFSNQPQHF. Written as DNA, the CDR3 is TGTGCCAGCAGTCCCGGCGACGGGAAATTTAGCAATCAGCCCCAGCATTTT.

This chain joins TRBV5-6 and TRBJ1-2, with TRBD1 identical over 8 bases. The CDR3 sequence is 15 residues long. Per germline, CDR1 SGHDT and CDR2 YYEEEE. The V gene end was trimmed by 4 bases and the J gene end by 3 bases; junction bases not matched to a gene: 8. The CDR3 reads CASSGDRTRHYGYTF. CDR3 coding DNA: TGTGCCAGCAGCGGGGACAGGACTAGACACTATGGCTACACCTTC.

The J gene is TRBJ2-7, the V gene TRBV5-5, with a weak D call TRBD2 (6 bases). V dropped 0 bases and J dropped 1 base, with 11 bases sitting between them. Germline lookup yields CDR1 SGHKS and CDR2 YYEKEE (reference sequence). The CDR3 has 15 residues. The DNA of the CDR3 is TGTGCCAGCAGCTTGGAGTCAGGGAGGTCCTACGAGCAGTACTTC. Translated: CASSLESGRSYEQYF.

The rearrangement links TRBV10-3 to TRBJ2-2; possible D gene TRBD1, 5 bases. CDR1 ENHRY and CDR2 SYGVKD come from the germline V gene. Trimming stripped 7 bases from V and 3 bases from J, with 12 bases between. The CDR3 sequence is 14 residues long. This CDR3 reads CAIISDNYTGELFF. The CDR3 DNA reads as TGTGCCATCATTTCGGACAACTACACCGGGGAGCTGTTTTTT.

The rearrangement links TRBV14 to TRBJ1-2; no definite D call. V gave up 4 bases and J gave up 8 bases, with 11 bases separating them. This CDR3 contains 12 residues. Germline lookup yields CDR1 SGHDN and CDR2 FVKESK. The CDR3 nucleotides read TGTGCCAGCAGCCGCCAAGACGGGGGCTACACCTTC. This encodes CASSRQDGGYTF.

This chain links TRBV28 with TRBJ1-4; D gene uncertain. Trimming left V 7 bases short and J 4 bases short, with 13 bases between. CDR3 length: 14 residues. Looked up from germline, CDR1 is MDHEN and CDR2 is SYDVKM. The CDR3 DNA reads TGTGCCAGCATCTCGAGGGTACTTAATGAAAAACTGTTTTTT. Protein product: CASISRVLNEKLFF.

The CDR3: CAWSVAGRHQPQHF. Written as DNA, the CDR3 is TGTGCCTGGAGTGTAGCAGGGCGACATCAGCCCCAGCATTTT. The rearrangement joins TRBV30 to TRBJ1-5, with a weak D call TRBD1 (5 bases). V lost 0 bases to trimming and J lost 5 bases, with 11 bases between them. This CDR3 comprises 14 residues. Germline V gene data show CDR1 as GTSNPN and CDR2 as SVGIG (reference sequence).

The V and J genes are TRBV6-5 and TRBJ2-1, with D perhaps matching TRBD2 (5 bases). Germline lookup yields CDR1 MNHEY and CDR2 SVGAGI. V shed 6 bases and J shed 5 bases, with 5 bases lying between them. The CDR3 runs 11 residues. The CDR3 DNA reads TGTGCCAGCAGGAGGGACAATGAGCAGTTCTTC. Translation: CASRRDNEQFF.

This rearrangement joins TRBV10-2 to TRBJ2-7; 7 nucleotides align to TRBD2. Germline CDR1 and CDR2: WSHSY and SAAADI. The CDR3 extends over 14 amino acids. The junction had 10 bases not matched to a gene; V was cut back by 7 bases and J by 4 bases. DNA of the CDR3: TGCGCCAGCATAGAGGGAGGGCCAACTTACGAGCAGTACTTC. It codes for CASIEGGPTYEQYF.

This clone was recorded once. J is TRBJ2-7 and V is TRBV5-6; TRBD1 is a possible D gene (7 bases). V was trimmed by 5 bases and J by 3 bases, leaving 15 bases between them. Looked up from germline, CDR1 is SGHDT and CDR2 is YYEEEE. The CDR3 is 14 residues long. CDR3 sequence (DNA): TGTGCCAGCAGTTGGAGACAGGGACTCTACGAGCAGTACTTC. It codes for CASSWRQGLYEQYF.

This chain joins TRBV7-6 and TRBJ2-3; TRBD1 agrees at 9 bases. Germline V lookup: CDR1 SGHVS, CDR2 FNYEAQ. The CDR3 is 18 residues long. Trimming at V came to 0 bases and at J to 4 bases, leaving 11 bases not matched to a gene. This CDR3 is CASSLAVGGTGLADTQYF. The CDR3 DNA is TGTGCCAGCAGCTTAGCGGTAGGAGGGACAGGGCTCGCAGATACGCAGTATTTT.

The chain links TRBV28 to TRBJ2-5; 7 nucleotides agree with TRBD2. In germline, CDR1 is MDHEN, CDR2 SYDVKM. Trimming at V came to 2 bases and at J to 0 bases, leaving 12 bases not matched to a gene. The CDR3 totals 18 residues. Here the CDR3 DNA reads TGTGCCAGCAGTTTAAACCTCCCCGGGACTATTTACCAAGAGACCCAGTACTTC. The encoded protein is CASSLNLPGTIYQETQYF.

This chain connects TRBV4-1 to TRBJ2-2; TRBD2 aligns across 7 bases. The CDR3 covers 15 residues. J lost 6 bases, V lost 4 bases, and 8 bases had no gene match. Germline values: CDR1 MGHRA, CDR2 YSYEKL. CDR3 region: CASSPQSGKSGELFF. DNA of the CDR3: TGCGCCAGCAGCCCCCAAAGCGGGAAATCCGGGGAGCTGTTTTTT.

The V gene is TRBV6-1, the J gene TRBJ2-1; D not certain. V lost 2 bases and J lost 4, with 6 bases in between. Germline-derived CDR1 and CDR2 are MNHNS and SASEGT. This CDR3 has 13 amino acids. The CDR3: CASSEPRYNEQFF. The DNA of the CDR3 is TGTGCCAGCAGTGAACCTCGTTACAATGAGCAGTTCTTC.

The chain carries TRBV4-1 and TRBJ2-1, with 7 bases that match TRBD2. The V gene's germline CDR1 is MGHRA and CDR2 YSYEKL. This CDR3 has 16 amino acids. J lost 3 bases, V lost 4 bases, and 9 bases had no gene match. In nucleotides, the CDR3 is TGCGCCAGCAGCCCTTCTGTGGGACTAAGCTACAATGAGCAGTTCTTC. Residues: CASSPSVGLSYNEQFF.

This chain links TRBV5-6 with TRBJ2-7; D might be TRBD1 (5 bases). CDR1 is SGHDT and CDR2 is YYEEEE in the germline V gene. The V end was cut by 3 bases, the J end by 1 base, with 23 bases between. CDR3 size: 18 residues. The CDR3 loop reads CASSCGKPWGRTSYEQYF. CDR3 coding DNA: TGTGCCAGCAGCTGCGGCAAGCCATGGGGCAGGACATCCTACGAGCAGTACTTC.